This T cell receptor (beta chain) is drawn from a study of blood T cell repertoires in COVID-19. The V and J ends lost 3 bases and 1 base, in that order; junction bases with no gene match: 10. CDR3 length: 17 amino acids. CDR1 is MNHEY and CDR2 is SMNVEV in the germline V gene (reference sequence). This clone was counted once. Repertoires were generated with immunoSEQ multiplex PCR, while TCRdb's copy carries only in-frame clones and drops some. The sample has around 94,000 clones, roughly 87% seen once; the top ten hold 5.2%. The TCR originated in a woman between 45 and 60 years old with COVID-19, enrolled during active disease. The V call is TRBV27, the J call TRBJ1-2; 8 nucleotides line up with TRBD1. Sequenced input: peripheral blood. The CDR3 loop reads CASSFGSGQVHNYGYTF. The DNA for the CDR3 is TGTGCCAGCAGTTTCGGTTCGGGACAGGTCCATAACTATGGCTACACCTTC.